Following are 26 T cell receptor beta chains from one sample sequenced in a study of OX40 agonist ivuxolimab in advanced cancers. Using immunoSEQ multiplex PCR, the repertoire was profiled, and TCRdb retains in-frame clones only, with some absent. The sample carries more than 30,000 clones, 89% recorded once. Sample: CD4+ or CD8+ T cells sorted from blood, taken in a trial of the OX40 agonist ivuxolimab. These receptor sequences come from an adult with an advanced solid tumor such as melanoma, head and neck, liver or kidney cancer.

The rearrangement links TRBV7-2 to TRBJ2-1; 8 nucleotides line up with TRBD2. The junction had 8 bases not matched to a gene; V was cut back by 1 base and J by 3 bases. The CDR3 has 17 residues. CDR1 and CDR2 from the germline V gene are SGHTA and FQGNSA. CDR3 region: CASSLVSSGGLYNEQFF. CDR3 DNA: TGTGCCAGCAGCTTAGTGTCGTCGGGAGGGCTCTACAATGAGCAGTTCTTC.

This clone was seen only once. The chain couples TRBV7-8 to TRBJ1-4; no clear D. Germline values: CDR1 SGHVS, CDR2 FQNEAQ. Trimming pared 5 bases from V and 4 bases from J, leaving 11 bases between. This CDR3 is built from 14 residues. CDR3 in DNA: TGTGCCAGCAGCCCCTGGAGGATTAATGAAAAACTGTTTTTT. Its translation is CASSPWRINEKLFF. The full variable domain, its missing parts supplied by reference TRBV7-8 and TRBJ1-4, is GAGVSQSPRYKVAKRGQDVALRCDPISGHVSLFWYQQALGQGPEFLTYFQNEAQLDKSGLPSDRFFAERPEGSVSTLKIQRTQQEDSAVYLCASSPWRINEKLFFGSGTQLSVL.

V is TRBV4-3 and J is TRBJ2-7; possibly TRBD2 for D (5 bases). The CDR3 has 14 amino acids. V lost 1 base to trimming and J lost 2 bases, with 9 bases between them. Per the germline V gene, CDR1 is LGHNA and CDR2 is YSLEER. This chain's CDR3 is CASSQVAGPYEQYF. The CDR3 bases are TGCGCCAGCAGCCAAGTGGCGGGCCCCTACGAGCAGTACTTC.

The gene calls are TRBV19 and TRBJ2-7; 7 nucleotides line up with TRBD1. The CDR3 runs 14 residues. Germline CDR1 reads LNHDA; CDR2 reads SQIVND (reference sequence). The V gene end was trimmed by 4 bases and the J gene end by 6 bases; junction bases not matched to a gene: 9. Here the CDR3 reads CASSTLQGTGEQYF. CDR3 nucleotides: TGTGCCAGTAGTACCTTACAGGGGACGGGCGAGCAGTACTTC.

The chain is built from TRBV7-2 and TRBJ1-2; TRBD1 matches at 7 bases. In germline, CDR1 is SGHTA, CDR2 FQGNSA. V gave up 1 base and J gave up 4 bases; unmatched junction bases: 9. The CDR3 consists of 16 residues. The CDR3 region has the DNA TGTGCCAGCAGCTTAGTTAGTCAGGGACAGTCCTATGGCTACACCTTC. It codes for CASSLVSQGQSYGYTF.

The CDR3 here is CASSYTANYGYTF. The CDR3 nucleotides read TGTGCCAGCAGTTATACAGCTAACTATGGCTACACCTTC. This chain links TRBV6-6 with TRBJ1-2; D is uncertain. CDR1 and CDR2 from the germline V gene are MNHNY and SVGAGI (reference sequence). This CDR3 contains 13 residues. The V end was cut by 3 bases, the J end by 0 bases, with 5 bases between.

The chain links TRBV29-1 to TRBJ2-7; D possibly corresponds to TRBD1 (5 bases). Between the trimmed V and J ends, which lost 4 bases and 2 bases, there was a span of 15 bases. The CDR3 covers 14 residues. Germline V gene sequence: CDR1 SQVTM, CDR2 ANQGSEA. The CDR3 loop reads CSVVVRTRTYEQYF. DNA of the CDR3: TGCAGCGTTGTAGTGAGGACAAGGACCTACGAGCAGTACTTC.

The V call is TRBV29-1, the J call TRBJ2-1; D uncertain. V was shortened by 7 bases and J by 9 bases, with 22 bases between the two germline ends. The CDR3 loop spans 14 amino acids. The germline gives CDR1 SQVTM, CDR2 ANQGSEA. The CDR3 loop reads CSAPSRYVVGEQFF. DNA of the CDR3: TGCAGCGCACCGTCCCGTTATGTGGTCGGTGAGCAGTTCTTC.

The J gene is TRBJ1-5, the V gene TRBV9; D is undetermined. V lost 0 bases to trimming and J lost 0 bases, with 7 bases between them. Germline CDR1 and CDR2: SGDLS and YYNGEE. CDR3 length: 15 residues. The CDR3 here is CASSVDLYSNQPQHF. CDR3 nucleotide sequence: TGTGCCAGCAGCGTAGATCTGTATAGCAATCAGCCCCAGCATTTT.

The gene calls are TRBV25-1 and TRBJ1-2; 8 positions match TRBD1. CDR1 is MGHDK and CDR2 is SYGVNS in the germline V gene. The CDR3 sequence is 13 residues long. J gave up 3 bases and V 7 bases, and 4 bases lay outside the gene matches. The DNA of the CDR3 is TGTGCCAGCACCTCGGACAGGGACTATGGCTACACCTTC. Translated: CASTSDRDYGYTF.

V and J are TRBV10-3 and TRBJ1-6, with 7 bases identical to TRBD1. There are 14 residues in the CDR3. V lost 4 bases to trimming and J lost 7 bases; unmatched junction nucleotides: 4. The germline V gene has CDR1 ENHRY and CDR2 SYGVKD. The CDR3 DNA reads as TGTGCCATCAGTGTAGGGACAGCCAATTCACCCCTCCACTTT. It specifies CAISVGTANSPLHF.

This sequence joins TRBV27 and TRBJ1-6; possible D gene TRBD1, 5 bases. This CDR3 has 15 amino acids. Trimming left V 1 base short and J 10 bases short, with 14 bases between. In germline, CDR1 is MNHEY, CDR2 SMNVEV (reference sequence). The chain's CDR3 is CASSLFRAGNSPLHF. DNA for the CDR3: TGTGCCAGCAGTTTATTTAGGGCAGGGAACTCACCCCTCCACTTT.

V gene TRBV5-1 combines with J gene TRBJ2-3; TRBD2 matches 9 bases. The CDR3 is 17 residues long. Losses at the gene ends were 4 bases for V and 5 bases for J; bases not matched to a gene: 14. Germline CDR1 SGHRS, CDR2 YFSETQ. The CDR3 nucleotides are TGCGCCAGCAGCCCCCGAACGGGGCGGGGGGGCGGAGATACGCAGTATTTT. This encodes CASSPRTGRGGGDTQYF.

This chain joins TRBV18 and TRBJ1-4; 7 bases map to TRBD1. CDR1 is KGHSH and CDR2 is LQKENI in the germline V gene. V lost 2 bases, J lost 2 bases, and 2 bases stayed unmatched. This CDR3 region has 15 residues. The CDR3 here is CASSPVQGTNEKLFF. The DNA for the CDR3 is TGTGCCAGCTCACCAGTACAGGGGACTAATGAAAAACTGTTTTTT.

The rearrangement joins TRBV10-1 to TRBJ2-7, with D tentatively TRBD1 (7 bases). CDR3 size: 16 residues. V lost 3 bases and J 4 bases, leaving 19 bases between the germline ends. In germline, CDR1 is WNHNN, CDR2 SYGVQD (reference sequence). CDR3 coding DNA: TGCGCCAGCAGTGACTCAATCGGGCCAGGGGGGTACGAGCAGTACTTC. This encodes CASSDSIGPGGYEQYF.

Details on this clone: Sequence at one end of the junction differs from germline and may be a read error. The CDR3 reads CAASGPYGQYF. The CDR3 DNA reads as TGCGCCGCCTCCGGGCCTTACGGGCAGTACTTC. The chain combines TRBV10-2 with TRBJ2-7, with unresolved D. The germline V gene has CDR1 WSHSY and CDR2 SAAADI. The CDR3 sequence is 11 residues long.

The V and J genes are TRBV5-5 and TRBJ2-4, with 10 positions matching TRBD2. This CDR3 spans 14 amino acids. Trimming cost V 4 bases and J 7 bases; bases outside gene matches: 5. The germline CDR1 and CDR2 sequences are SGHKS and YYEKEE (reference sequence). The CDR3 region has the DNA TGTGCCAGCAGCGGAACTAGCGGGACGAACATTCAGTACTTC. Amino acids: CASSGTSGTNIQYF.

V usage is TRBV9 and J usage is TRBJ1-2; perhaps TRBD1 as D (5 bases). The germline V gene encodes CDR1 SGDLS and CDR2 YYNGEE. V lost 0 bases and J lost 8, with 23 bases in between. CDR3 length: 17 residues. The CDR3 DNA is TGTGCCAGCAGCGTAGATGAGGGGCGCATTGATCTGCACGGCTACACCTTC. It yields the protein CASSVDEGRIDLHGYTF. Drawing the rest from reference TRBV9 and TRBJ1-2, the complete variable domain is DSGVTQTPKHLITATGQRVTLRCSPRSGDLSVYWYQQSLDQGLQFLIQYYNGEERAKGNILERFSAQQFPDLHSELNLSSLELGDSALYFCASSVDEGRIDLHGYTFGSGTRLTVV.

The chain uses TRBV10-1 and TRBJ2-5, with D maybe TRBD2 (6 bases). Germline values: CDR1 WNHNN, CDR2 SYGVQD (reference sequence). Trimming pared 5 bases from V and 3 bases from J, leaving 10 bases between. The CDR3 has 13 residues. The CDR3 spells CASSLSGEETQYF. The CDR3 nucleotides are TGCGCCAGCAGTTTGTCGGGAGAAGAGACCCAGTACTTC.

The genes are TRBV14 and TRBJ2-7, with D unresolved. Germline lookup yields CDR1 SGHDN and CDR2 FVKESK. The CDR3 sequence is 13 residues long. V was clipped by 7 bases and J by 2 bases, with 12 bases between them. CDR3 bases: TGTGCCAGCATGTGGGATAAGGCCTACGAGCAGTACTTC. Residues: CASMWDKAYEQYF.

The count of this clone is one. The chain is built from TRBV6-5 and TRBJ2-7, with D perhaps matching TRBD2 (6 bases). Deletions cut 6 bases from V and 3 bases from J, with 12 bases between. The germline V gene encodes CDR1 MNHEY and CDR2 SVGAGI. This CDR3 is 13 amino acids long. The DNA for the CDR3 is TGTGCCAGCAGGGAGGGACGGGGCTACGAGCAGTACTTC. Translated: CASREGRGYEQYF.

As DNA, the CDR3 is TGTGCCAGCAGTTACTCGGGACGGAAAGAGACCCAGTACTTC. It yields the protein CASSYSGRKETQYF. The genes are TRBV6-5 and TRBJ2-5, with D perhaps TRBD1 or TRBD2 (5 bases each). This CDR3 is built from 14 residues. V shed 0 bases and J shed 3 bases, with 8 bases lying between them. CDR1 and CDR2 from the germline V gene are MNHEY and SVGAGI.

This chain connects TRBV15 to TRBJ2-5, with TRBD2 matching over 7 bases. CDR1 and CDR2 (germline): LNHNV, YYDKDF (reference sequence). The CDR3 sequence is 15 residues long. Germline trimming cut 0 bases from V and 4 bases from J; bases unmatched to any gene: 5. CDR3 bases: TGTGCCACCAGCAGAGATCCTGGGGGGGGAGAGACCCAGTACTTC. This sequence encodes CATSRDPGGGETQYF.

This clone was recorded only once. Other DNA variants within this sample encode the same CDR3. The J gene is TRBJ2-7, the V gene TRBV28; D is tentatively TRBD1 or TRBD2 (5 bases each). The ends were cut back, 2 bases at V and 3 bases at J, with 5 bases in the middle. CDR1 and CDR2 from the germline V gene are MDHEN and SYDVKM. This CDR3 is built from 12 residues. Here the CDR3 DNA reads TGTGCCAGCAGTTTAGGGGGCTACGAGCAGTACTTC. Its translation: CASSLGGYEQYF.

This clone is a singleton in its sample. The chain employs TRBV5-4 and TRBJ1-2; D unclear. V was clipped by 1 base and J by 6 bases, with 13 bases between them. CDR1 is SGHNT and CDR2 is YYREEE in the germline V gene (reference sequence). The CDR3 covers 14 residues. CDR3 sequence reads: CASSLSAPGNGYTF. The CDR3, as DNA: TGTGCCAGCAGCTTGAGCGCACCGGGGAATGGCTACACCTTC.

The chain has TRBV5-1 and TRBJ2-1, with 9 nucleotides matching TRBD1. Trimming at V came to 4 bases and at J to 2 bases, leaving 7 bases not matched to a gene. Germline V gene data show CDR1 as SGHRS and CDR2 as YFSETQ. The CDR3 has 16 residues. The CDR3 here is CASSLGQGSTYNEQFF. CDR3 in DNA: TGCGCCAGCAGCCTCGGACAGGGGAGTACCTACAATGAGCAGTTCTTC.